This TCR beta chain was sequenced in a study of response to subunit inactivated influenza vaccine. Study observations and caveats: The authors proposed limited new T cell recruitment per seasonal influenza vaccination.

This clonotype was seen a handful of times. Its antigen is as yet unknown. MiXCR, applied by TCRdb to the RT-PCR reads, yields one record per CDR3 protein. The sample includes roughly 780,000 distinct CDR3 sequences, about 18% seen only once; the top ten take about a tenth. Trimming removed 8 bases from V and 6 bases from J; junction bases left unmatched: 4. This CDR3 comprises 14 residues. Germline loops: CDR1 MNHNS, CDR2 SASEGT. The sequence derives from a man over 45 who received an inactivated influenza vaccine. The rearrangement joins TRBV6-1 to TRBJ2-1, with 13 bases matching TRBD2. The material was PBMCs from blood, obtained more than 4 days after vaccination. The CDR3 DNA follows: TGTGCCAGCTGGACTAGCGGGAGTTCCAATGAGCAGTTCTTC. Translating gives CASWTSGSSNEQFF.